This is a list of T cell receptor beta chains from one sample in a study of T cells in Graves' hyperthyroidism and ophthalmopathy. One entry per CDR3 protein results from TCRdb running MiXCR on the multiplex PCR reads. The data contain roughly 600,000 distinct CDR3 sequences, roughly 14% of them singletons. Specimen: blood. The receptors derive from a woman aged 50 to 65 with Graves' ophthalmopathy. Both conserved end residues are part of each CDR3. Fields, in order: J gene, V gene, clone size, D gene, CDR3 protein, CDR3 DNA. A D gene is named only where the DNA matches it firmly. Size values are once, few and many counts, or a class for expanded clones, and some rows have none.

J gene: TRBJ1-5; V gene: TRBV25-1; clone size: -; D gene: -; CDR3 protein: CASRRDPPSNQPQHF; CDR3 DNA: TGTGCCAGCAGGCGGGACCCTCCCAGCAATCAGCCCCAGCATTTT
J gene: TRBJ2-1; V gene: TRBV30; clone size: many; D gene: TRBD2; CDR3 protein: CAWSVAGDNEQFF; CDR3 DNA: TGTGCCTGGAGTGTAGCGGGGGACAATGAGCAGTTCTTC
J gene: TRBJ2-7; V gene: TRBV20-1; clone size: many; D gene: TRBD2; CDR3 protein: CSASRVAGRGEQYF; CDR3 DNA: TGCAGTGCTAGTAGGGTAGCGGGACGTGGCGAGCAGTACTTC
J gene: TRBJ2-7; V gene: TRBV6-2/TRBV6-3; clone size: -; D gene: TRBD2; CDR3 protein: CASSYSKGGTKAYEQYF; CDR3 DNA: TGTGCCAGCAGTTACTCGAAAGGCGGGACTAAAGCCTACGAGCAGTACTTC
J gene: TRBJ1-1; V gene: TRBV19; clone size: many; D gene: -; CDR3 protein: CASSSWGAYTEAFF; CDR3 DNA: TGTGCCAGTAGTTCCTGGGGCGCCTACACTGAAGCTTTCTTT
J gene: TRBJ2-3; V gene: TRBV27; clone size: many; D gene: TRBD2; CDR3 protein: CATMSGRAFSTDTQYF; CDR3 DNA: TGTGCCACCATGAGCGGGAGGGCCTTCAGCACAGATACGCAGTATTTT
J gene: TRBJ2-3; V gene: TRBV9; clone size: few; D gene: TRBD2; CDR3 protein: CASSVGLAGGSDTQYF; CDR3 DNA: TGTGCCAGCAGCGTAGGGCTAGCGGGAGGGTCAGATACGCAGTATTTT
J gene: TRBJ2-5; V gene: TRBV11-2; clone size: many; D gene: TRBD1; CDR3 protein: CASSSQGAVETQYF; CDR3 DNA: TGTGCCAGCAGCTCCCAGGGGGCGGTTGAGACCCAGTACTTC
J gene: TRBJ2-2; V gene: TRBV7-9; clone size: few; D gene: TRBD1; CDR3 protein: CASSSGQAQNTGELFF; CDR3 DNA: TGTGCCAGCAGCTCGGGACAGGCCCAAAACACCGGGGAGCTGTTTTTT
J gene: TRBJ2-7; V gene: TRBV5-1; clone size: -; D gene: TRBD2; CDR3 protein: CASSSKTSGTLLSYEQYF; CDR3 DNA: TGCGCCAGCAGCTCCAAGACTAGCGGGACTTTGCTGAGCTACGAGCAGTACTTC
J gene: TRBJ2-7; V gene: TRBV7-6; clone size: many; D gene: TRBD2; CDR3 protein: CASSGLAEYEQYF; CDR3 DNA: TGTGCCAGCAGCGGACTAGCGGAATACGAGCAGTACTTC
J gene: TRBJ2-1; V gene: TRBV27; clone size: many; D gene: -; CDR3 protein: CASNRQGKVTSEQFF; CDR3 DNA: TGTGCCAGCAACCGGCAGGGGAAGGTAACCAGTGAGCAGTTCTTC
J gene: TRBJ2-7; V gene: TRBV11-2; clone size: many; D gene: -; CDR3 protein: CASSSIQGREKVYEQYF; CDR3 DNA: TGTGCCAGCAGCTCCATCCAGGGGCGGGAGAAGGTATACGAGCAGTACTTC
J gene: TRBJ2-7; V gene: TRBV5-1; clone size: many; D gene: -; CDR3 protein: CASSPGSNYEQYF; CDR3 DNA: TGCGCCAGCAGCCCGGGGAGCAACTACGAGCAGTACTTC
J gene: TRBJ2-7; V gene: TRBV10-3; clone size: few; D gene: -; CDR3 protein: CATQTSSEQYF; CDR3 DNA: TGTGCCACCCAAACTAGCTCCGAGCAGTACTTC
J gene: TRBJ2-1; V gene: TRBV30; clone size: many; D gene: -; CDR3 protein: CAWSAGRTYNEQFF; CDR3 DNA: TGTGCCTGGAGTGCGGGTCGAACCTACAATGAGCAGTTCTTC
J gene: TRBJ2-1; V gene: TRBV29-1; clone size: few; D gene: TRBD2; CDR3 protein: CSVKLRLADEQFF; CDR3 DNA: TGCAGCGTTAAATTACGACTAGCGGATGAGCAGTTCTTC